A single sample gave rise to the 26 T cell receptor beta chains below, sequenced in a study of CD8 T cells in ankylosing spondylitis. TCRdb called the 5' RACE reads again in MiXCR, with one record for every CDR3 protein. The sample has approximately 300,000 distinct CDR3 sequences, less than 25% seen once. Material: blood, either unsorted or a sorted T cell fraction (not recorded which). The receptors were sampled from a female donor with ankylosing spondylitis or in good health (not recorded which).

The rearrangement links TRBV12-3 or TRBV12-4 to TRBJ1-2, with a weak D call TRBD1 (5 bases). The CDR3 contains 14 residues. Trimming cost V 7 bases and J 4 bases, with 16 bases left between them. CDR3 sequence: CASTREGFRYGYTF. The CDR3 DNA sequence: TGTGCCAGCACCCGGGAGGGGTTTCGCTATGGCTACACCTTC.

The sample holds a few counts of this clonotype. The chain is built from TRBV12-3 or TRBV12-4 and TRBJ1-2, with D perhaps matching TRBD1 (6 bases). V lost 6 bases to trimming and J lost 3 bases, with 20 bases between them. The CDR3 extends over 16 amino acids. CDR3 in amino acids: CASRQTTRDNHYGYTF. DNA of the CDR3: TGTGCCAGCAGGCAAACAACCCGGGACAACCACTATGGCTACACCTTC.

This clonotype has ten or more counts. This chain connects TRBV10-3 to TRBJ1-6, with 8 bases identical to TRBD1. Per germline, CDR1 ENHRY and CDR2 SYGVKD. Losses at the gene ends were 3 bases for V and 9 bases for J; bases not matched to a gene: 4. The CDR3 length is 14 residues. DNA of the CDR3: TGTGCCATCAGTGACAGGGGGCGGGTTTCACCCCTCCACTTT. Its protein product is CAISDRGRVSPLHF.

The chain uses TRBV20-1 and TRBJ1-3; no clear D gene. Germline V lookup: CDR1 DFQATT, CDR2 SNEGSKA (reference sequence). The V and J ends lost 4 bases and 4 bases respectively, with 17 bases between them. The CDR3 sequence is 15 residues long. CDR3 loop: CSAKGLEGFGNTIYF. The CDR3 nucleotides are TGCAGTGCTAAGGGTCTCGAGGGTTTCGGAAACACCATATATTTT.

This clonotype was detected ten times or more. This chain's CDR3 is CASSELGQGYGYTF. The CDR3 nucleotides are TGTGCCAGCAGTGAATTGGGACAGGGCTATGGCTACACCTTC. The chain has TRBV25-1 and TRBJ1-2, with 9 positions matching TRBD1. This CDR3 comprises 14 residues. CDR1 MGHDK and CDR2 SYGVNS come from the germline V gene. The J segment lost 4 bases and the V segment lost 1 base, leaving 1 base of the junction unmatched.

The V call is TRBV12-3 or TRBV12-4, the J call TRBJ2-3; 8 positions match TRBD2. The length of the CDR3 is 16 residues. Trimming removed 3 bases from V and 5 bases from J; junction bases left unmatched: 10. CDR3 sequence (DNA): TGTGCCAGCAGTTTGAGACCAGCGGGAGTGCGAGATACGCAGTATTTT. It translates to CASSLRPAGVRDTQYF.

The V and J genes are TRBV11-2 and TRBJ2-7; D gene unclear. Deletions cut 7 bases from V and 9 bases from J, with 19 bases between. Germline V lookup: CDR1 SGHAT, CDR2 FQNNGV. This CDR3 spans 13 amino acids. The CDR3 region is CASKISTATTQYF. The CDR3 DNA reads TGTGCCAGCAAGATCTCGACTGCTACGACGCAGTACTTC.

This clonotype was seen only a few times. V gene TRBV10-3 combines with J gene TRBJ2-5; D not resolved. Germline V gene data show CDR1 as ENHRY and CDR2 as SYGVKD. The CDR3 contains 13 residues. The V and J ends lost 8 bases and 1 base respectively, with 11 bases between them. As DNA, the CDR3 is TGTGCCATCCGGAACTGGACCCAAGAGACCCAGTACTTC. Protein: CAIRNWTQETQYF.

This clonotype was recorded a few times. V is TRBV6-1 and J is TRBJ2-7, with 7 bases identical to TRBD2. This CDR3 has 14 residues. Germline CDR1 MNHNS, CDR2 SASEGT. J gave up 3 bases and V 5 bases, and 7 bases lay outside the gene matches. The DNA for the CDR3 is TGTGCCAGCAGTCGCTACCAGCGGGGCTACGAGCAGTACTTC. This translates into CASSRYQRGYEQYF.

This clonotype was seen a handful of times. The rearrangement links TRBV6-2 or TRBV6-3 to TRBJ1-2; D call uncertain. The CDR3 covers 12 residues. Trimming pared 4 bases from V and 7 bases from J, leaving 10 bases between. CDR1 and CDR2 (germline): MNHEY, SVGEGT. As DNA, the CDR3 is TGTGCCAGCAGTTTAAACGGTGGTGGCTACACCTTC. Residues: CASSLNGGGYTF.

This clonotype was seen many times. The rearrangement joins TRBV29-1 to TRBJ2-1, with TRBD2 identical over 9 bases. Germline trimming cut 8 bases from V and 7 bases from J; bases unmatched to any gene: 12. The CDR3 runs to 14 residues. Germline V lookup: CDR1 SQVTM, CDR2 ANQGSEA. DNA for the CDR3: TGCAGCCTCGGGGTAGCGGGAGTGGGGAATGAGCAGTTCTTC. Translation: CSLGVAGVGNEQFF.

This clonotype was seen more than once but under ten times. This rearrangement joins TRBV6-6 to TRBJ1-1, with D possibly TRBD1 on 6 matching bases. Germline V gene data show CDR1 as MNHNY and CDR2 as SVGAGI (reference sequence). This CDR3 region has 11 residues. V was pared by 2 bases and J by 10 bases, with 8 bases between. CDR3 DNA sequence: TGTGCCAGCAGTTACGCCAGGGGAGCTTTCTTT. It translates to CASSYARGAFF.

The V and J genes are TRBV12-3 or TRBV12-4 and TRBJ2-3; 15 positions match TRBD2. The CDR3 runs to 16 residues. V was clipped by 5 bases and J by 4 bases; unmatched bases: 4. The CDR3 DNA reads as TGTGCCAGCAGTCCGGGACTAGCGGGAGGACCAGATACGCAGTATTTT. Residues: CASSPGLAGGPDTQYF.

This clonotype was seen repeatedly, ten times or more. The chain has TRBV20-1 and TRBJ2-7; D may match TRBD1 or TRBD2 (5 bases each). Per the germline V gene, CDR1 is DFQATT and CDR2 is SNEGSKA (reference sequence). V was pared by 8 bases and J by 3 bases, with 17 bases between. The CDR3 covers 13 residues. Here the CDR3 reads CSIPGTVDYEQYF. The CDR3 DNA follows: TGCAGTATTCCCGGGACCGTCGACTACGAGCAGTACTTC.

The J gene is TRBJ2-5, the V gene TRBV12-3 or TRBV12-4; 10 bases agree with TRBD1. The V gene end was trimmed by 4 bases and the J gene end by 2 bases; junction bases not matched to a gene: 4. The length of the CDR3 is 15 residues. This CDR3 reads CASSSEDRGQETQYF. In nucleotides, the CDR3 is TGTGCCAGCAGTTCCGAGGACAGGGGGCAAGAGACCCAGTACTTC.

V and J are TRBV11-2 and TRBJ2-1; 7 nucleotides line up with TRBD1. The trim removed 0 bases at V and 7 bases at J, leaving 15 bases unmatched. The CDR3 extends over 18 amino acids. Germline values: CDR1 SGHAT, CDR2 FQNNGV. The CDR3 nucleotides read TGTGCCAGCAGCTTAGAAGGGGGCGGGTTAGCCTCTTGGAATGAGCAGTTCTTC. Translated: CASSLEGGGLASWNEQFF. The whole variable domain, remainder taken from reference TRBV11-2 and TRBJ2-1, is EAGVAQSPRYKIIEKRQSVAFWCNPISGHATLYWYQQILGQGPKLLIQFQNNGVVDDSQLPKDRFSAERLKGVDSTLKIQPAKLEDSAVYLCASSLEGGGLASWNEQFFGPGTRLTVL.

The CDR3 nucleotides read TGTGCCAGCCGTCCCGAGGGTAGGACCTACGAGCAGTACTTC. It encodes CASRPEGRTYEQYF. The chain combines TRBV7-9 with TRBJ2-7; TRBD2 might be the D (5 bases). Per germline, CDR1 SEHNR and CDR2 FQNEAQ (reference sequence). This CDR3 is built from 14 residues. Trimming pared 8 bases from V and 2 bases from J, leaving 16 bases between.

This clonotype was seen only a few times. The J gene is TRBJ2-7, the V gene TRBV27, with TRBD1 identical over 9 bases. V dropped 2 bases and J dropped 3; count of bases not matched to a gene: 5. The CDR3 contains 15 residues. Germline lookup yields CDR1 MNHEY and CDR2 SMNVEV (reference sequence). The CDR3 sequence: CASSLGDRGFYEQYF. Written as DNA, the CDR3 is TGTGCCAGCAGTTTAGGAGACAGGGGGTTCTACGAGCAGTACTTC.

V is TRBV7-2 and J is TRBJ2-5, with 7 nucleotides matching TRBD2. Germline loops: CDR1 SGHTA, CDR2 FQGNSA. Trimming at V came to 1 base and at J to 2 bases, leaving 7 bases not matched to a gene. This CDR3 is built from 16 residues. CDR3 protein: CASSLVLAAPQETQYF. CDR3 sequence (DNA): TGTGCCAGCAGCTTAGTTCTAGCGGCACCTCAAGAGACCCAGTACTTC.

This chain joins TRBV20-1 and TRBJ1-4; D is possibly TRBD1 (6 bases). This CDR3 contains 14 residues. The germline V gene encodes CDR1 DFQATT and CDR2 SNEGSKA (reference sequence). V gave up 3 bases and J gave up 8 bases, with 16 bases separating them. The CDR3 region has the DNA TGCAGTGCTAGCCGAGGGGGTCGAGGGGAAAAACTGTTTTTT. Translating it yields CSASRGGRGEKLFF.

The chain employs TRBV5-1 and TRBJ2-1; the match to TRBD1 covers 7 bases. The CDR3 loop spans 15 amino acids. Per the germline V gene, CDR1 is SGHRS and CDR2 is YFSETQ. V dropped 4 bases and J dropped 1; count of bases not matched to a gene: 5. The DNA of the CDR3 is TGCGCCAGCAGCCGTGACAGGGCATCCTACAATGAGCAGTTCTTC. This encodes CASSRDRASYNEQFF.

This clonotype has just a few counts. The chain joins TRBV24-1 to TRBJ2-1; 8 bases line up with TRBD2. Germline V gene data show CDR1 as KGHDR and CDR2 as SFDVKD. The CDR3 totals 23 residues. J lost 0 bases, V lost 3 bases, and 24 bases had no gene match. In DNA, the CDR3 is TGTGCCACCAGTGATCCGAATAGTCCTAGCCCGGGAGGGCCTCCAGACTCCTACAATGAGCAGTTCTTC. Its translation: CATSDPNSPSPGGPPDSYNEQFF.

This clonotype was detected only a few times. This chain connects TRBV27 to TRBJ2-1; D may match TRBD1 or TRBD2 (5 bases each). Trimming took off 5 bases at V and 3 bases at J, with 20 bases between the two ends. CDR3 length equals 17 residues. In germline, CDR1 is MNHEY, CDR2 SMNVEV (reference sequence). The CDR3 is CASSLSITRGYYNEQFF. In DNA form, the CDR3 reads TGTGCCAGCAGTCTCTCGATAACCCGGGGCTACTACAATGAGCAGTTCTTC.

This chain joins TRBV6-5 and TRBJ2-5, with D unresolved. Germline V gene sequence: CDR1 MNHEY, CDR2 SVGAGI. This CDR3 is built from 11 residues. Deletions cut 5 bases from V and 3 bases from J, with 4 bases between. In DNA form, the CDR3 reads TGTGCCAGCAGTACAGAAGAGACCCAGTACTTC. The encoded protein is CASSTEETQYF.

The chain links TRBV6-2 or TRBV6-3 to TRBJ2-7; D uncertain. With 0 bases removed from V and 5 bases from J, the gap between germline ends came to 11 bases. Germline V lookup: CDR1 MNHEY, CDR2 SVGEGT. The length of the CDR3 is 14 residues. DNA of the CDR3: TGTGCCAGCAGTTACTCGACCCGCCCCCACGAGCAGTACTTC. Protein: CASSYSTRPHEQYF.

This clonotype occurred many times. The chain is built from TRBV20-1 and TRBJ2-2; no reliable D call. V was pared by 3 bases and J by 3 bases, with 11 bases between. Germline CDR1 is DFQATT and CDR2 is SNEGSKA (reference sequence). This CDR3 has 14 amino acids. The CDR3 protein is CSASFPGYTGELFF. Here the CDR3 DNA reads TGCAGTGCTAGTTTTCCAGGATACACCGGGGAGCTGTTTTTT.